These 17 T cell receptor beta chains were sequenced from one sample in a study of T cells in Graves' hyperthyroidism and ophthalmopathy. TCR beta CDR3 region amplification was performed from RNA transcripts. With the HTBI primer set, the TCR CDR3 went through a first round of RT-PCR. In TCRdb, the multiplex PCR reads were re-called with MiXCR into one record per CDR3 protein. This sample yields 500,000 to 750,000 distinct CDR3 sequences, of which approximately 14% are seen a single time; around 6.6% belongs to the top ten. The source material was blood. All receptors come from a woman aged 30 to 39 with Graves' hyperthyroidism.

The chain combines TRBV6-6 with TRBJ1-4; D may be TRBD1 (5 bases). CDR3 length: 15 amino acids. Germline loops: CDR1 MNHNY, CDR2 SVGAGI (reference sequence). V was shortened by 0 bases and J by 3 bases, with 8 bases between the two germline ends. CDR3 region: CASSYSLGPNEKLFF. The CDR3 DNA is TGTGCCAGCAGTTACTCGTTGGGGCCTAATGAAAAACTGTTTTTT.

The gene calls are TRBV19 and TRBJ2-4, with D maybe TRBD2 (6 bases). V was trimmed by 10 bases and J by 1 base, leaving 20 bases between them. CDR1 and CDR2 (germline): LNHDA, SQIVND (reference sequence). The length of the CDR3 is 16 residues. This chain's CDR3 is CATTPGGIIAKNIQYF. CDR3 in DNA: TGTGCCACCACCCCTGGAGGGATAATTGCCAAAAACATTCAGTACTTC.

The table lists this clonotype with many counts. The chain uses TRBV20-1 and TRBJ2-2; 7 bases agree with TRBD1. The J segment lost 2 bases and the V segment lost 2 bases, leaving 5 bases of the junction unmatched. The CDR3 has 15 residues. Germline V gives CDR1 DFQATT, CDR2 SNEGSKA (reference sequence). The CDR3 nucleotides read TGCAGTGCTAGAAGACAGGGCCCTAACACCGGGGAGCTGTTTTTT. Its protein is CSARRQGPNTGELFF.

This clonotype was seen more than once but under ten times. In DNA, the CDR3 is TGTGCCAGCAGTGCCTCCGGGACCGGATCAAGCCAGTACTTC. This encodes CASSASGTGSSQYF. The chain employs TRBV27 and TRBJ2-5, with D tentatively TRBD1 or TRBD2 (5 bases each). In germline, CDR1 is MNHEY, CDR2 SMNVEV (reference sequence). This CDR3 comprises 14 residues. V lost 5 bases and J lost 10, with 20 bases in between.

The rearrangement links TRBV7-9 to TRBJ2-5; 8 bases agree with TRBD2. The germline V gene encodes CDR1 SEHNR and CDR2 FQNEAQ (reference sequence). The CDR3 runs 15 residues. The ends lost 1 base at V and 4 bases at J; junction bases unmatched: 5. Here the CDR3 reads CASSLGSGGLETQYF. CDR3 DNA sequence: TGTGCCAGCAGCTTAGGATCGGGAGGGCTAGAGACCCAGTACTTC.

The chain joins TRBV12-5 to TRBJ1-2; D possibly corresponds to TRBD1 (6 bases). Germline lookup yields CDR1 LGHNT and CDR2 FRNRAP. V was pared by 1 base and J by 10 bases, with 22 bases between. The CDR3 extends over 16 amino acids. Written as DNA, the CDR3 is TGTGCTAGTGGTTTGGACCCAGTACACAGGGAGAGTCCCTACACCTTC. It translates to CASGLDPVHRESPYTF.

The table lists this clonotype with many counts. The CDR3 coding sequence is TGTGCCAGCAGCGTTGACAGGGGGACTGAAGCTTTCTTT. This translates into CASSVDRGTEAFF. The rearrangement links TRBV9 to TRBJ1-1, with 9 bases lining up with TRBD1. The germline V gene has CDR1 SGDLS and CDR2 YYNGEE. The CDR3 is 13 amino acids. With 2 bases clipped from V and 5 bases from J, the junction kept 1 base outside the gene matches.

The CDR3 sequence is CASSLTKDTQYF. The CDR3 nucleotides read TGTGCCAGCAGCCTCACAAAGGATACGCAGTATTTT. The chain has TRBV11-2 and TRBJ2-3; unclear D gene. The germline V gene has CDR1 SGHAT and CDR2 FQNNGV. The CDR3 is made up of 12 amino acids. V was cut by 5 bases and J by 6 bases, with 9 bases left in between.

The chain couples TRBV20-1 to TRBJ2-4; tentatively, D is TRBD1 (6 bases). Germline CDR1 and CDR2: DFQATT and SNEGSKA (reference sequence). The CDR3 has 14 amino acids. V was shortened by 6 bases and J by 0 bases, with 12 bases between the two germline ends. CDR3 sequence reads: CSANRDIAKNIQYF. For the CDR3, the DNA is TGCAGTGCCAACCGGGACATAGCCAAAAACATTCAGTACTTC.

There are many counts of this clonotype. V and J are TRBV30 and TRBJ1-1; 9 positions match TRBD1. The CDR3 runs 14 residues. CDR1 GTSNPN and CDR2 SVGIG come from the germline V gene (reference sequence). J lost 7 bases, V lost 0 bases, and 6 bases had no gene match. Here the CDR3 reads CAWSVQTGGHEAFF. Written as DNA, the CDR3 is TGTGCCTGGAGTGTACAAACAGGGGGCCATGAAGCTTTCTTT.

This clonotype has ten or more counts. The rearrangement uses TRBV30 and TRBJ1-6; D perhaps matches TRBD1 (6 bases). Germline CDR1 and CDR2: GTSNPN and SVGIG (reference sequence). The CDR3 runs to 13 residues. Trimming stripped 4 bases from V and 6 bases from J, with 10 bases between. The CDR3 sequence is CAWTPRGNSPLHF. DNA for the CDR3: TGTGCCTGGACCCCCAGGGGTAATTCACCCCTCCACTTT.

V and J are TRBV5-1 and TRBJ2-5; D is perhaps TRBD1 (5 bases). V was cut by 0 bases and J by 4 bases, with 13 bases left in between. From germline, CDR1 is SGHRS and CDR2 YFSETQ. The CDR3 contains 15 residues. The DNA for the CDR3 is TGCGCCAGCAGCTTGGCCCCTGGGGCGGTAGAGACCCAGTACTTC. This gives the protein CASSLAPGAVETQYF. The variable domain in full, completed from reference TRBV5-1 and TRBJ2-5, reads KAGVTQTPRYLIKTRGQQVTLSCSPISGHRSVSWYQQTPGQGLQFLFEYFSETQRNKGNFPGRFSGRQFSNSRSEMNVSTLELGDSALYLCASSLAPGAVETQYFGPGTRLLVL.

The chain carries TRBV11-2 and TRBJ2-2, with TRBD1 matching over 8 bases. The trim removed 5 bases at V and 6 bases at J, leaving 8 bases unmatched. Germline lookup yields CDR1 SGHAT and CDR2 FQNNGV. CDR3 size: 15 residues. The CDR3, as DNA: TGTGCCAGCAGCGCAGAGGACAGGGTGCCCGGGGAGCTGTTTTTT. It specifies CASSAEDRVPGELFF.

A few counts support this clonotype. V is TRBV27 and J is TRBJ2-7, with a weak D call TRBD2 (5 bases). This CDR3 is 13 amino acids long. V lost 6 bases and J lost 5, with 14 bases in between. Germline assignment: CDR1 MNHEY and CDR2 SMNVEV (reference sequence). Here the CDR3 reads CASSLGVGDEQYF. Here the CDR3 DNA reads TGTGCCAGCAGCCTGGGAGTCGGGGACGAGCAGTACTTC.

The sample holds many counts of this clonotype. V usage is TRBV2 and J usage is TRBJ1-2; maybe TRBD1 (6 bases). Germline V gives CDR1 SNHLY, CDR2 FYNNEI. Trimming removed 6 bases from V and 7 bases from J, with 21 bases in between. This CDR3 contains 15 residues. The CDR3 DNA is TGTGCCAGCAGGCAGACAGGCCTGAACTTGGGTGGCTACACCTTC. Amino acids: CASRQTGLNLGGYTF.

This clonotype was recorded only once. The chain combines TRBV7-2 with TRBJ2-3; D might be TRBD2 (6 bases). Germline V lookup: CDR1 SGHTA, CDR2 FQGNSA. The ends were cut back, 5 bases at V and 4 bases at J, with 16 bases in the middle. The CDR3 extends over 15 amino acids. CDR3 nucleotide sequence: TGTGCCAGCAGCCGGGGACCCCCGGGGGCAGATACGCAGTATTTT. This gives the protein CASSRGPPGADTQYF.

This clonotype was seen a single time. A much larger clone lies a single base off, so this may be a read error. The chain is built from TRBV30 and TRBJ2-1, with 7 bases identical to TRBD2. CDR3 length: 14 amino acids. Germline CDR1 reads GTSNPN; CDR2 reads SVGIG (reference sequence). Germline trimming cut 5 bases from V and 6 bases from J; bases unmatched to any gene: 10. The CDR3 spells CAWVGGRLSNEQFF. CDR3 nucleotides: TGTGCCTGGGTGGGAGGGCGCTTGAGCAATGAGCAGTTCTTC.